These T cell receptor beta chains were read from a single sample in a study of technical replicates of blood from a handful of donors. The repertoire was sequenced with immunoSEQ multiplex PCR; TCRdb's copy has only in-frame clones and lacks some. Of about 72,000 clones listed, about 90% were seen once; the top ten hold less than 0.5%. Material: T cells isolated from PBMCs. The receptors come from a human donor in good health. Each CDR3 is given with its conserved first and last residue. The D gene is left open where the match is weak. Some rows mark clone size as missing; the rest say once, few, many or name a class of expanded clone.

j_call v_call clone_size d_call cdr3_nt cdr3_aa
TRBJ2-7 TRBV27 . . TGTGCCAGCAGTTTACAGGGCTCCTACGAGCAGTACTTC CASSLQGSYEQYF
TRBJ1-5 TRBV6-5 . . TGTGCCAGCAGACTCGGACAAAGCAGCAATCAGCCCCAGCATTTT CASRLGQSSNQPQHF
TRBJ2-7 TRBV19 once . TGTGCCAGTAGTCCCATCCAGGGGTCCGAGCAGTACTTC CASSPIQGSEQYF
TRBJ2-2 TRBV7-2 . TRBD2 TGTGCCAGCAGCTTAGTAGGGAGCGGGAGGCCCACCGGGGAGCTGTTTTTT CASSLVGSGRPTGELFF
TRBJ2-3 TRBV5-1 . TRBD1 TGCGCCAGCAGCGGGGGGACAGGGGGCACAGATACGCAGTATTTT CASSGGTGGTDTQYF
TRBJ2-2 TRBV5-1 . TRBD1 TGCGCCAGCACCCGAACGGGACAGGGGTCCACCGGGGAGCTGTTTTTT CASTRTGQGSTGELFF
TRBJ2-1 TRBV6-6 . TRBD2 TGTGCCAGCAGTCAGCCGGGACTAGCGGACAATGAGCAGTTCTTC CASSQPGLADNEQFF
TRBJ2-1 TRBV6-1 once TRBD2 TGTGCCAGCAGCGTAAGCGGGGACTCCTACAATGAGCAGTTCTTC CASSVSGDSYNEQFF
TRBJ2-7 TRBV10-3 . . TGTGCCACCCTGGGGGCGGGCGAGGGATACGAGCAGTACTTC CATLGAGEGYEQYF
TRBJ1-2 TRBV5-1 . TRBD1 TGCGCCAGCAGCTTCGAGACAGGGAACTATGGCTACACCTTC CASSFETGNYGYTF
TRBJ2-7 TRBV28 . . TGTGCCAGCAGTGCCCCTCCCGGTGAGCAGTACTTC CASSAPPGEQYF
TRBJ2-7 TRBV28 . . TGTGCCAGCAGTCCCGACAGGAAAGCCTACGAGCAGTACTTC CASSPDRKAYEQYF
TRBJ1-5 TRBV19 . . TGTGCCAGTAGTCCCGGCGGGGGTCTAAATCAGCCCCAGCATTTT CASSPGGGLNQPQHF
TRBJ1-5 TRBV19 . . TGTGCCAGTAGTATATCCTCCGTCACTAATCAGCCCCAGCATTTT CASSISSVTNQPQHF
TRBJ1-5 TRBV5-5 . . TGTGCCAGCAGCTTGGGGGGGCTAAATCAGCCCCAGCATTTT CASSLGGLNQPQHF
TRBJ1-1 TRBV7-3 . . TGTGCCAGCGCTTGGGCAGAGAACACTGAAGCTTTCTTT CASAWAENTEAFF
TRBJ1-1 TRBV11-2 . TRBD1 TGTGCCAGCAGCCTCCCTCAGGGGGGCTACACTGAAGCTTTCTTT CASSLPQGGYTEAFF
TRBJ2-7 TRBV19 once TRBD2 TGTGCCAAAAGACTAGCGCCCCTCTACGAGCAGTACTTC CAKRLAPLYEQYF